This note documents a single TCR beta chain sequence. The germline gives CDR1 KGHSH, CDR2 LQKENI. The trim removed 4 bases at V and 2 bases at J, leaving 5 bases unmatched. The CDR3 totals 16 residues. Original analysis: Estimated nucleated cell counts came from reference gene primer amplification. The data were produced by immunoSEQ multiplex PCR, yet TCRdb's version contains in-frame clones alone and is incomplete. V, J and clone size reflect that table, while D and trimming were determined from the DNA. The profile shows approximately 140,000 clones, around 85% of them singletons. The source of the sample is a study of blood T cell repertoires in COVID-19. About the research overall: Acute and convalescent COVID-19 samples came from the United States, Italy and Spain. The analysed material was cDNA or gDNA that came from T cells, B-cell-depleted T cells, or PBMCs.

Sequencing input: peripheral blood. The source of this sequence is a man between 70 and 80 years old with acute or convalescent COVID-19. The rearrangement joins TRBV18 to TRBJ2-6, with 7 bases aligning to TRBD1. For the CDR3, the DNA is TGTGCCAGCTCACTACAGGGGTGGCCTGGGGCCAACGTCCTGACTTTC. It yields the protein CASSLQGWPGANVLTF. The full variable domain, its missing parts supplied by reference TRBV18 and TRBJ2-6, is NAGVMQNPRHLVRRRGQEARLRCSPMKGHSHVYWYRQLPEEGLKFMVYLQKENIIDESGMPKERFSAEFPKEGPSILRIQQVVRGDSAAYFCASSLQGWPGANVLTFGAGSRLTVL.